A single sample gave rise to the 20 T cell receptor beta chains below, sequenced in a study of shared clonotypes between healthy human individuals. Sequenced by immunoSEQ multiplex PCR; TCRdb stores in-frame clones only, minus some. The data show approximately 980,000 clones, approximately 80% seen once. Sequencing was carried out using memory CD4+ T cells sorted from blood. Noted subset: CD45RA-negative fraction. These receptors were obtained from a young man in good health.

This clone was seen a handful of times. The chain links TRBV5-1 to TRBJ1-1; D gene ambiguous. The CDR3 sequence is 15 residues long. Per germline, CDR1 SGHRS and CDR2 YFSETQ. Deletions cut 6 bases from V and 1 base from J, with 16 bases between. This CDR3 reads CASKENVNRNTEAFF. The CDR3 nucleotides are TGCGCCAGCAAAGAAAATGTGAACAGGAACACTGAAGCTTTCTTT.

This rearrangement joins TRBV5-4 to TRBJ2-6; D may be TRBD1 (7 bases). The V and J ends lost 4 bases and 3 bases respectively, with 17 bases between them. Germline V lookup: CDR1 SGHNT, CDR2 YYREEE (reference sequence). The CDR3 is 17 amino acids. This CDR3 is CASSAGQSAIGANVLTF. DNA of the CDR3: TGTGCCAGCAGCGCGGGACAGTCAGCGATTGGGGCCAACGTCCTGACTTTC.

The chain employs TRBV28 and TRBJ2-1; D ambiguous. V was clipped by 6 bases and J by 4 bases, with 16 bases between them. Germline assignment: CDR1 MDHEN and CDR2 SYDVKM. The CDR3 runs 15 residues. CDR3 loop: CASSSPGPLYNEQFF. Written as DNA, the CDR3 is TGTGCCAGCAGCTCCCCAGGACCTTTGTACAATGAGCAGTTCTTC.

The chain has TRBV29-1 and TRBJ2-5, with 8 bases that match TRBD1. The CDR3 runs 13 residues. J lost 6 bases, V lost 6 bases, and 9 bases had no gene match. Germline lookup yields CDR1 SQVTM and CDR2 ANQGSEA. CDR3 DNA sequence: TGCAGCGTCAGGACAGGGTCAGGACAGACCCAGTACTTC. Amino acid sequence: CSVRTGSGQTQYF.

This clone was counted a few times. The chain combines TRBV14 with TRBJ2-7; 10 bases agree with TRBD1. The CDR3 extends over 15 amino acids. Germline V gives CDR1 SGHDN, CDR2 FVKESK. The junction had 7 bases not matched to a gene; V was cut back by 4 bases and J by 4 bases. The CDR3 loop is CASSLPGTGVYEQYF. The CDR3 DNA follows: TGTGCCAGCAGCCTCCCCGGGACAGGGGTATACGAGCAGTACTTC.

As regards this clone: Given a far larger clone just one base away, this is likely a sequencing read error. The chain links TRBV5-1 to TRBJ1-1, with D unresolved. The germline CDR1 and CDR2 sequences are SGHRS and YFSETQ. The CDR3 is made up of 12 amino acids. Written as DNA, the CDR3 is TGCGCCAGCAGTACGGCGAACACTGAAGCTCTCTTT. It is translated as CASSTANTEALF. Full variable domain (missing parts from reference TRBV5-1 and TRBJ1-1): KAGVTQTPRYLIKTRGQQVTLSCSPISGHRSVSWYQQTPGQGLQFLFEYFSETQRNKGNFPGRFSGRQFSNSRSEMNVSTLELGDSALYLCASSTANTEALFGQGTRLTVV.

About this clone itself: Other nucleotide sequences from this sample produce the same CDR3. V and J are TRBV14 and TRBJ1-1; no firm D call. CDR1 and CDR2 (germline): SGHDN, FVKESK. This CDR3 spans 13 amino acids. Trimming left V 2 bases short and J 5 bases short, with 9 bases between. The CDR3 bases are TGTGCCAGCAGCCAATCTCGGGGAACTGAAGCTTTCTTT. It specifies CASSQSRGTEAFF.

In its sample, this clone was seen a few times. CDR3 sequence: CASNGARGQPQHF. The CDR3 nucleotides are TGTGCCAGTAATGGGGCAAGGGGCCAGCCCCAGCATTTT. The chain links TRBV19 to TRBJ1-5; tentatively, D is TRBD1 (5 bases). The CDR3 has 13 residues. Per germline, CDR1 LNHDA and CDR2 SQIVND (reference sequence). With 7 bases removed from V and 7 bases from J, the gap between germline ends came to 14 bases.

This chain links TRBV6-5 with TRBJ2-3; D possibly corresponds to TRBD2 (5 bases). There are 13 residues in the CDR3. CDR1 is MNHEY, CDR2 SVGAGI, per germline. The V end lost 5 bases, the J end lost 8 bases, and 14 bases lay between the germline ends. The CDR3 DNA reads TGTGCCAGCAGTGACTATTACGAGGCTACGCAGTATTTT. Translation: CASSDYYEATQYF.

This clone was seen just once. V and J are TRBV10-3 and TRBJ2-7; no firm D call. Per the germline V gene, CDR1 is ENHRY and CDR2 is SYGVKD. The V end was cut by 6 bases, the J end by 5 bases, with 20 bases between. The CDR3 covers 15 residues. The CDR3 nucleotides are TGTGCCATCAGGGATTCTGGATCCCTGCAAGACGAGCAGTACTTC. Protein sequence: CAIRDSGSLQDEQYF.

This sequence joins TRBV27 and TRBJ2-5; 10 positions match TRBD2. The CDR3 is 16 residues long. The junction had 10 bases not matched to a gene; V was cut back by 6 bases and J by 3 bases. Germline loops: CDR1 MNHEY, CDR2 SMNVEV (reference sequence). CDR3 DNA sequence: TGTGCCAGCAGGCTTAACCTCGGACTAGCGGAAGAGACCCAGTACTTC. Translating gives CASRLNLGLAEETQYF.

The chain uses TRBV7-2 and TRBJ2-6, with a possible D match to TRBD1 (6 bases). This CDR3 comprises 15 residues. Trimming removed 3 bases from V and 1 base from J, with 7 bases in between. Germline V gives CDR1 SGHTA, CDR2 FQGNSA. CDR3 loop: CASSFTGSGANVLTF. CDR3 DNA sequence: TGTGCCAGCAGCTTCACAGGGTCTGGGGCCAACGTCCTGACTTTC.

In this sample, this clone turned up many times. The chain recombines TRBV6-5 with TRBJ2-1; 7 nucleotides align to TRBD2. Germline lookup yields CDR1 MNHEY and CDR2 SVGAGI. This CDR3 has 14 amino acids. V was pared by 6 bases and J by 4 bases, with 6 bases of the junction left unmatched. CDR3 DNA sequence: TGTGCCAGCAGAGCGACTAGCCAATACAATGAGCAGTTCTTC. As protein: CASRATSQYNEQFF.

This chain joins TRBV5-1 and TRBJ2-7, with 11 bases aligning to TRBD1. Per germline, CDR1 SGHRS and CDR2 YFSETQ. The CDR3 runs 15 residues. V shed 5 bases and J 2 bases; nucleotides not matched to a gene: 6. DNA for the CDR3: TGCGCCAGCAGGGACGGGACAGGGGGTCCCTACGAGCAGTACTTC. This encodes CASRDGTGGPYEQYF. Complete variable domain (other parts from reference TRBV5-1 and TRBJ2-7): KAGVTQTPRYLIKTRGQQVTLSCSPISGHRSVSWYQQTPGQGLQFLFEYFSETQRNKGNFPGRFSGRQFSNSRSEMNVSTLELGDSALYLCASRDGTGGPYEQYFGPGTRLTVT.

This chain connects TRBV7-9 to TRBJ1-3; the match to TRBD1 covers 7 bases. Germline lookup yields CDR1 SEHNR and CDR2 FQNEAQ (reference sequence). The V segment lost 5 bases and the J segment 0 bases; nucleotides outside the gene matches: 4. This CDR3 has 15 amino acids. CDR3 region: CASSKDRISGNTIYF. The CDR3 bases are TGTGCCAGCAGCAAGGACAGGATCTCTGGAAACACCATATATTTT.

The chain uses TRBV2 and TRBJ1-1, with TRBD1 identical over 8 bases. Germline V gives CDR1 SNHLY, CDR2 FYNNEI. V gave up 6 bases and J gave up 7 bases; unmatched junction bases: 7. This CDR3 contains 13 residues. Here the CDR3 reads CASRQDRDHEAFF. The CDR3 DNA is TGTGCCAGCAGACAGGACAGGGACCATGAAGCTTTCTTT.

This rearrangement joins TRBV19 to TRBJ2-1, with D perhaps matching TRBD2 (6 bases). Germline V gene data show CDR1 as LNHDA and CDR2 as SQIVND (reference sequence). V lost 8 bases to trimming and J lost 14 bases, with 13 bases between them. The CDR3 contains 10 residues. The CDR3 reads CASLTRLEFF. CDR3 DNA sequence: TGTGCCAGTCTGACTAGATTGGAGTTCTTC.

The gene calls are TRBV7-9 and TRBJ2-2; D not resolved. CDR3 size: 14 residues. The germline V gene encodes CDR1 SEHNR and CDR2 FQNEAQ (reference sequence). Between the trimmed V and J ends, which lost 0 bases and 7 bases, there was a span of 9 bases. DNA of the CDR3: TGTGCCAGCAGCTTAGCCGGCAGCTTCGGGGAGCTGTTTTTT. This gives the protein CASSLAGSFGELFF.

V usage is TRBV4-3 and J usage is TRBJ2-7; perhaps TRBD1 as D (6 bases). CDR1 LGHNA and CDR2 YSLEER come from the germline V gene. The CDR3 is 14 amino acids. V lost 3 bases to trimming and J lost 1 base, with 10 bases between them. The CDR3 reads CASSHQTGSYEQYF. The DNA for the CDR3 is TGCGCCAGCAGCCACCAAACAGGGTCCTACGAGCAGTACTTC.

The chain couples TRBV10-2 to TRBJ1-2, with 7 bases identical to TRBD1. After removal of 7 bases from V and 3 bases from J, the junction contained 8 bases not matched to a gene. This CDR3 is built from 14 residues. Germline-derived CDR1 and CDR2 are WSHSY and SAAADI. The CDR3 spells CASKLGGQDYGYTF. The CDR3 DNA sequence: TGCGCCAGCAAGTTGGGTGGACAGGACTATGGCTACACCTTC.